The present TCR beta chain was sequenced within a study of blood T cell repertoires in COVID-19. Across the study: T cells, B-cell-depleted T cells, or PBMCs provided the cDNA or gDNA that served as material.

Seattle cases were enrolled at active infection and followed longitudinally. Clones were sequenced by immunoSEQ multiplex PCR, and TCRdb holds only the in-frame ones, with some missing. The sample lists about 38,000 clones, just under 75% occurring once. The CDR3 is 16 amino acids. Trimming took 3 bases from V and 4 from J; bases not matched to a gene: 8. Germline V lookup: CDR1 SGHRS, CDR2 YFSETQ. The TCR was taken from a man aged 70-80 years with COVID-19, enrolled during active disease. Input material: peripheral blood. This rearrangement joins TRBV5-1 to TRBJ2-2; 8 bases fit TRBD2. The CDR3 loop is CASSYLAGRGTGELFF. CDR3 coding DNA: TGCGCCAGCAGCTATCTAGCGGGCCGGGGCACCGGGGAGCTGTTTTTT.